Here is one T cell receptor (beta chain) with its context. The data were obtained in a study of radiotherapy plus CTLA-4 blockade in lung cancer. This table comes from immunoSEQ multiplex PCR, and its TCRdb copy is limited to in-frame clones, with some not included. The table records around 44,000 clones, approximately 77% of them present only once. Trimming cost V 0 bases and J 5 bases; bases outside gene matches: 9. The CDR3 is 18 amino acids. Germline V gene lookup returns CDR1 MGHRA and CDR2 YSYEKL. The rearrangement joins TRBV4-1 to TRBJ2-3; TRBD2 matches at 12 bases. This specimen consisted of peripheral blood, obtained from a patient treated with radiotherapy plus ipilimumab. This receptor was obtained from a human donor with non-small cell lung cancer whose response to radiotherapy plus ipilimumab could not be evaluated. CDR3 loop: CASSQDRLAGGRGDTQYF. CDR3 in DNA: TGCGCCAGCAGCCAAGATCGGCTAGCGGGGGGGCGGGGAGATACGCAGTATTTT.